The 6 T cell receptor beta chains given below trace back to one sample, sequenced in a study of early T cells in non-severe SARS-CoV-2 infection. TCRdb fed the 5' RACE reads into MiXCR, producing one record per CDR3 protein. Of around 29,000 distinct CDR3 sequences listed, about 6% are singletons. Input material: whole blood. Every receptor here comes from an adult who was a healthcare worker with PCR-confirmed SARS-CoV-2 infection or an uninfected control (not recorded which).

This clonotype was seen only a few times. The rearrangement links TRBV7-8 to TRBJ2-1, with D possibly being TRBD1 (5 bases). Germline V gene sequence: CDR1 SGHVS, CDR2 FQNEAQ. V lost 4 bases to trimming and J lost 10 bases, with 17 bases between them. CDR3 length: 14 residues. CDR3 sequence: CASSWGIWGFEQFF. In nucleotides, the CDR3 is TGTGCCAGCAGCTGGGGCATATGGGGTTTCGAGCAGTTCTTC.

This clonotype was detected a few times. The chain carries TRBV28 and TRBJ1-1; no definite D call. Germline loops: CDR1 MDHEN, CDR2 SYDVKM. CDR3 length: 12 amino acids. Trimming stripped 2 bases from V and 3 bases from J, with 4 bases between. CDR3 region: CASSLRYTEAFF. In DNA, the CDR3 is TGTGCCAGCAGTTTAAGGTACACTGAAGCTTTCTTT.

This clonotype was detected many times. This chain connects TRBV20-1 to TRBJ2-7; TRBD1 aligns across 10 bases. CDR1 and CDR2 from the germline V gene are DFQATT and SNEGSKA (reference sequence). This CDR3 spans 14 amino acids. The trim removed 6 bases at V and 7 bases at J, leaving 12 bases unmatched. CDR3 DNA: TGCAGTGCCGGAGGGGACAGGGGTGGTTGGGAGCAGTACTTC. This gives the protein CSAGGDRGGWEQYF.

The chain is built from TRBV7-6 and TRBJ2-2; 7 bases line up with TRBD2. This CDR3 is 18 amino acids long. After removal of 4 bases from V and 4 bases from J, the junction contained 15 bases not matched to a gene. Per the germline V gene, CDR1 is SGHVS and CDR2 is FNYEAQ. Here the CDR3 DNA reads TGTGCCAGCAGCTCCGTAAACCGGGACTACTTTAGCACCGGGGAGCTGTTTTTT. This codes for CASSSVNRDYFSTGELFF.

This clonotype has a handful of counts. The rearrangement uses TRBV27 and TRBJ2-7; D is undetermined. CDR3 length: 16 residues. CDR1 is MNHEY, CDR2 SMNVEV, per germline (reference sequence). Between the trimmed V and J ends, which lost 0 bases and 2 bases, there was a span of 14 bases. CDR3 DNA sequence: TGTGCCAGCAGTTTATCTGCCGGGTATAATACCTACGAGCAGTACTTC. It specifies CASSLSAGYNTYEQYF.

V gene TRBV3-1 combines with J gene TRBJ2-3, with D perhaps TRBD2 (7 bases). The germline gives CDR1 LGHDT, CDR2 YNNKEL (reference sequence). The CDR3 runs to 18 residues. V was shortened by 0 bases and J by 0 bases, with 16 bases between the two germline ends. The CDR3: CASSQDIPGGRSTDTQYF. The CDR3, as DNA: TGTGCCAGCAGCCAAGATATCCCGGGGGGCCGTAGCACAGATACGCAGTATTTT.